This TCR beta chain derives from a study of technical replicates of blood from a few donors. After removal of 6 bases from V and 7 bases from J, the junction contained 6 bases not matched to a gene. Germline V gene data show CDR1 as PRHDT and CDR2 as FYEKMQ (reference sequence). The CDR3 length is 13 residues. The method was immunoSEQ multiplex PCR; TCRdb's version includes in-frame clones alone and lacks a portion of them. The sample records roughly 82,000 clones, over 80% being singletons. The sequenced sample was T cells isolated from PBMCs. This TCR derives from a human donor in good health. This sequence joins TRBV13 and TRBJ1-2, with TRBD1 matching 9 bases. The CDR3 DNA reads TGTGCCAGCAGTGGACAGGGGAAAAGTGGCTACACCTTC. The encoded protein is CASSGQGKSGYTF. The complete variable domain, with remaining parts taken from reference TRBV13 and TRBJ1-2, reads AAGVIQSPRHLIKEKRETATLKCYPIPRHDTVYWYQQGPGQDPQFLISFYEKMQSDKGSIPDRFSAQQFSDYHSELNMSSLELGDSALYFCASSGQGKSGYTFGSGTRLTVV.